The TCR beta chain under discussion was sequenced for a study of cytomegalovirus exposure and HLA in healthy donors. Study results and caveats: As a later analysis showed, a missense DCLRE1C variant was linked to trimming of TCR beta V- and J-genes. When analyzed later, the rates of TCR association showed variation by HLA locus, with DRB1 the most and HLA-C the fewest.

After removal of 5 bases from V and 3 bases from J, the junction contained 5 bases not matched to a gene. The CDR3 has 14 amino acids. CDR1 is PRHDT and CDR2 is FYEKMQ in the germline V gene (reference sequence). Healthy people donating bone marrow made up the donors. At sampling all donors were nominally healthy, likely with unrecorded immune exposures. Remarks on this clone: What it binds is unknown.

Both 60 Vbeta primers and 13 Jbeta primers went into the PCR. This table comes from immunoSEQ multiplex PCR, and its TCRdb copy is limited to in-frame clones, with some not included. The sample consists of about 120,000 clones, over 65% of them appearing once. The V call is TRBV13, the J call TRBJ2-7; 9 bases are shared with TRBD1. The receptor comes from a young man in good health and CMV-seropositive. Specimen: PBMCs. CDR3 amino acids: CASSTGTGFYEQYF. Here the CDR3 DNA reads TGTGCCAGCAGCACGGGGACAGGGTTCTACGAGCAGTACTTC.